This T cell receptor (beta chain) was sequenced during a study of blood T cell repertoires in COVID-19. Study-wide context: From the United States, Italy and Spain came samples of acute and convalescent COVID-19. Sample material is recorded as cDNA or gDNA derived from T cells, B-cell-depleted T cells, or PBMCs.

During active infection, Seattle patients enrolled and were then monitored through disease. This CDR3 is built from 14 residues. Trimming shortened V by 5 bases and J by 4 bases, and 14 bases separated the two germline ends. CDR1 is MNHEY, CDR2 SVGEGT, per germline. The protocol was immunoSEQ multiplex PCR, while the TCRdb copy is restricted to in-frame clones and leaves out a portion. The repertoire holds more than 300,000 clones, with around 90% as singletons. Input material: peripheral blood. The gene calls are TRBV6-2 or TRBV6-3 and TRBJ1-1, with a weak D call TRBD1 (6 bases). This clonotype originated in a woman aged 40 to 55 with COVID-19, enrolled during active disease. The DNA for the CDR3 is TGTGCCAGCAGTATACAGGGAGTAGGCACTGAAGCTTTCTTT. Translating it yields CASSIQGVGTEAFF.